This T cell receptor beta chain came from a study of early T cells in non-severe SARS-CoV-2 infection. For the study at large: It was bulk RNA from unsorted whole blood that was sequenced, and the chains were unpaired. Study findings and constraints: The VDJdb matching leaned toward anti-spike CD8 responses and overlooked private and CD4 specificities.

This CDR3 has 12 amino acids. Per germline, CDR1 MDHEN and CDR2 SYDVKM. The V end was cut by 7 bases, the J end by 8 bases, with 11 bases between. This clonotype was found many times. Its antigen remains unidentified. Unique molecular identifier tags were affixed to discrete cDNA molecules. TCRdb re-called the 5' RACE reads with MiXCR, one entry per CDR3 protein. The repertoire holds around 76,000 distinct CDR3 sequences, with more than 10% as singletons. The sample was whole blood. The rearrangement links TRBV28 to TRBJ1-4; unclear D gene. The clonotype was recovered from an adult who was a healthcare worker with PCR-confirmed SARS-CoV-2 infection or an uninfected control (not recorded which). This chain's CDR3 is CASKDPREKLFF. CDR3 nucleotide sequence: TGTGCCAGCAAAGACCCACGGGAAAAACTGTTTTTT.